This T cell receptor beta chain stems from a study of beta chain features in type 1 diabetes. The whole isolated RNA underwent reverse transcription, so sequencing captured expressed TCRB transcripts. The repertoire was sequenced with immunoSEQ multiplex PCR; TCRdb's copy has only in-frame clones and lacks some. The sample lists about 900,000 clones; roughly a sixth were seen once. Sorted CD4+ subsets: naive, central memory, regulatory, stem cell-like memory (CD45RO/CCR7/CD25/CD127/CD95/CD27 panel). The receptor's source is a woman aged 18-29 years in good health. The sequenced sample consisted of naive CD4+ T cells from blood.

This CDR3 is CASSLHGLHNEQFF. DNA for the CDR3: TGTGCCAGCAGCTTGCACGGGCTGCACAATGAGCAGTTCTTC. V and J are TRBV4-2 and TRBJ2-1; D gene uncertain. V lost 5 bases, J lost 5 bases, and 13 bases lay in between. This CDR3 contains 14 residues. Germline V gene data show CDR1 as LGHNA and CDR2 as YNFKEQ.